This T cell receptor beta chain was sequenced during a study of beta chain features in type 1 diabetes (dated by TCRdb to 2017 to 2018). A note on the overall study: Mean age, gender distribution, total cell number and subset yield were not different between patients and healthy donors. A total of 90 million to 120 million sorted cells were examined across all samples, and a strong correlation was observed between cell number per subset and RNA yield. The study compared the TCRB repertoires of sorted circulating CD4+ T cell subsets in recently diagnosed type 1 diabetes patients with those in matched healthy donors. Whereas all 28 donors provided naive and central memory subsets, regulatory and stem cell-like memory subsets were isolated from just 8 patients and roughly eight healthy donors.

The paper's findings and limits, for the study overall: Because cDNA was sequenced instead of genomic DNA, activated cells with high expression could be over-represented, although the groups did not differ in activation or CD3 levels. Naive, central memory and regulatory TCRB repertoires appeared to be more alike among patients than among healthy donors. Shorter templates might be favored by PCR, yet because patient and control samples were amplified and corrected together, any such skew would affect both groups equally. A moderate but significant shortening of TCRB CDR3 length was observed in type 1 diabetes patients in all four CD4+ subsets. Only small numbers of individuals were included in the HLA sub-analyses, which left unresolved whether HLA type had any influence on TCRB rearrangement. Patients with type 1 diabetes made fewer insertions and deleted more nucleotides at VDJ recombination sites, implying thymic rearrangement abnormalities.

From each donor, a single peripheral blood sample of roughly 0.11 L on average was drawn into heparinised tubes. A BD FACSAria II and a panel including CD45RO, CCR7, CD25, CD127, CD95 and CD27 were used to sort naive, central memory, regulatory and stem cell-like memory CD4+ T cells. A purity above 95% was achieved for all sorted populations. PBMCs were isolated immediately by Lymphoprep density gradient centrifugation and stained directly without culture. So that batch effects would be minimized, each experiment stained and sorted samples in pairs, pairing one healthy donor with one patient. The entire amount of isolated RNA was reverse transcribed using the High Capacity cDNA Reverse Transcription Kit, so the sequenced TCRB transcripts were expressed ones. Naive, central memory and regulatory T cell samples underwent deep immunoSEQ sequencing, averaging about 3.3 million total reads per sample. Sorted cells were lysed in RLT buffer, and RNA was extracted using DNase-treated RNeasy Micro or Mini kits according to cell number. Each cell subset was processed separately to prevent cross-contamination, with patient and healthy donor samples processed together. TCRB sequences were amplified from cDNA with the immunoSEQ multiplex PCR, producing 87-bp fragments spanning the CDR3 region. Sequencing of the amplicons was performed on the Illumina HiSeq platform. Per the source publication's procedure: PCR bias was computationally corrected using synthetic template baselines, reads within Hamming distance 2 were collapsed, and singletons that could not be merged were discarded. Reads were aligned against IMGT to assign V, D and J genes, CDR3 length and insertions or deletions at six rearrangement sites. Clonotype counts were normalized to sorted cell number within each subset before computing true diversity and Gini coefficients with the tcR R package. Repertoire sharing was quantified using the overlap coefficient calculated on TCRB nucleotide sequences. Sourced from immuneACCESS, this table was stored by TCRdb with only in-frame sequences that have V and J called. A share of the clones is absent; for the studies checked, an unresolved V gene accounts for under half, and the remainder has no known explanation. V and J calls and clone size come straight from that table; D and trimming were deduced from the DNA. Recorded for this sample are about 99,000 clones; under 30% of them occurred a single time. The biggest ten clones account for approximately 0.5% of the sample.

The CDR3 measures 15 amino acids from cysteine to phenylalanine. Only CDR3 DNA is held: 45 bases, read in frame from base 1. V ends up 5 bases short and J 4 bases short, with an unmatched junction base count of 8. Reading the germline V gene (reference sequence) gives CDR1 LNHDA and CDR2 SQIVND. About this clone: Its antigen is currently not known. The record has no base qualities; no much larger clone is one base away.

This receptor was obtained from a woman aged 18-30 years with type 1 diabetes. Sequencing was performed on central memory CD4+ T cells from blood. This chain joins TRBV19 to TRBJ2-7, with 10 bases in between that match TRBD2. Here is the DNA: TGTGCCAGTAGTCTCGAGCGGGAGGGCCGGTACGAGCAGTACTTC. Protein translation: CASSLEREGRYEQYF. Supplemented by the reference TRBV19 and TRBJ2-7 proteins around the CDR3, the complete variable domain is DGGITQSPKYLFRKEGQNVTLSCEQNLNHDAMYWYRQDPGQGLRLIYYSQIVNDFQKGDIAEGYSVSREKKESFPLTVTSAQKNPTAFYLCASSLEREGRYEQYFGPGTRLTVT.